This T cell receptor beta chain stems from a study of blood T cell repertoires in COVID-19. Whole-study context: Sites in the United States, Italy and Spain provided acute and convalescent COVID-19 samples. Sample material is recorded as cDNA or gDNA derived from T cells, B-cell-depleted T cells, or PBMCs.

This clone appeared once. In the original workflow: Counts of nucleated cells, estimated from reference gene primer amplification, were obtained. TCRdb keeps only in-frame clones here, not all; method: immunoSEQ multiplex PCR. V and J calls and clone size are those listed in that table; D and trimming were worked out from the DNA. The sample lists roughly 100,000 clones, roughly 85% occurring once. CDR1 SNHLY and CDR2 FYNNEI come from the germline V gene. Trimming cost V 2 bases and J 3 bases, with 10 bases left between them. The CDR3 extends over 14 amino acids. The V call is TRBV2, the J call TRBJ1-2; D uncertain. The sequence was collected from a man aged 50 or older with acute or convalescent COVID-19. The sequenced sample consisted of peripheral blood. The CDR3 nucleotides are TGTGCCAGCAGTGAAATGAACAGTTACTATGGCTACACCTTC. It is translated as CASSEMNSYYGYTF.